The 31 T cell receptor beta chains listed next were all sequenced from one sample in a study of T cell changes during pregnancy in multiple sclerosis. Some clones are missing from TCRdb's copy, which holds only in-frame ones; the method was immunoSEQ multiplex PCR. The table shows tens of thousands of clones, with roughly 90% occurring only once. Sequencing was performed on CD8+ T cells from peripheral blood mononuclear cells, taken in the third trimester of pregnancy. The receptors derive from a female donor with multiple sclerosis, enrolled in a pregnancy study.

This clone was seen a single time. V and J are TRBV27 and TRBJ1-5, with 9 bases that match TRBD1. The CDR3 runs to 14 residues. Trimming cost V 5 bases and J 5 bases; bases outside gene matches: 4. CDR1 is MNHEY, CDR2 SMNVEV, per germline (reference sequence). CDR3: CASSHGQGYQPQHF. The CDR3 DNA is TGTGCCAGCAGTCATGGACAGGGGTATCAGCCCCAGCATTTT.

With respect to this clone: At one end, the junction sequence differs from germline, possibly due to a read error. The chain combines TRBV5-8 with TRBJ2-7; no definite D call. Germline V lookup: CDR1 SGHTS, CDR2 YDEGEE. The CDR3 is 10 amino acids. CDR3 nucleotide sequence: TGTGCCAGCAACCTCTACCAGCAGTACTTC. It codes for CASNLYQQYF.

DNA of the CDR3: TGTGCCACCAGCAGAGGACAGGACATTAACTATGGCTACACCTTC. The encoded protein is CATSRGQDINYGYTF. V gene TRBV15 combines with J gene TRBJ1-2; D may be TRBD1 (6 bases). The germline V gene encodes CDR1 LNHNV and CDR2 YYDKDF (reference sequence). V lost 1 base and J 1 base, leaving 10 bases between the germline ends. The CDR3 loop spans 15 amino acids.

This chain uses TRBV27 with TRBJ1-1; no clear D gene. V lost 1 base and J lost 1, with 7 bases in between. The CDR3 has 14 amino acids. Germline V gives CDR1 MNHEY, CDR2 SMNVEV (reference sequence). The CDR3 bases are TGTGCCAGCAGTTTATACGCAGGGAACACTGAAGCTTTCTTT. Encoded protein: CASSLYAGNTEAFF.

The V gene is TRBV19, the J gene TRBJ2-5, with 9 bases lining up with TRBD1. V shed 4 bases and J 5 bases; nucleotides not matched to a gene: 5. Germline assignment: CDR1 LNHDA and CDR2 SQIVND (reference sequence). This CDR3 contains 14 residues. CDR3 amino acids: CASSTGTGRETQYF. CDR3 DNA sequence: TGTGCCAGTAGTACCGGGACAGGGAGGGAGACCCAGTACTTC.

This rearrangement joins TRBV19 to TRBJ1-4; no reliable D call. Germline values: CDR1 LNHDA, CDR2 SQIVND (reference sequence). This CDR3 is 12 amino acids long. The V gene lost 7 bases and the J gene lost 0 bases, with 3 bases spanning the gap. The CDR3 protein is CASTATNEKLFF. The CDR3 DNA reads TGTGCCAGTACAGCAACTAATGAAAAACTGTTTTTT.

The V call is TRBV15, the J call TRBJ2-7; possibly TRBD1 for D (6 bases). Trimming shortened V by 9 bases and J by 2 bases, and 20 bases separated the two germline ends. CDR3 size: 15 residues. Germline V CDR1 and CDR2: LNHNV, YYDKDF (reference sequence). CDR3 nucleotide sequence: TGTGCCACTAAAGAGGAAGAGGGACAAGCCTACGAGCAGTACTTC. Its translation: CATKEEEGQAYEQYF.

The J gene is TRBJ1-1, the V gene TRBV4-3, with D maybe TRBD1 (5 bases). Trimming left V 3 bases short and J 6 bases short, with 14 bases between. This CDR3 has 14 residues. The germline gives CDR1 LGHNA, CDR2 YSLEER. The CDR3 DNA reads as TGCGCCAGCAGCCAGGAAGGGGATAGAGCTGAAGCTTTCTTT. Translated, it gives CASSQEGDRAEAFF.

V usage is TRBV7-6 and J usage is TRBJ1-2; 11 nucleotides agree with TRBD1. The CDR3 spans 15 residues. Germline V gene lookup returns CDR1 SGHVS and CDR2 FNYEAQ. V gave up 1 base and J gave up 5 bases; unmatched junction bases: 3. The CDR3 DNA is TGTGCCAGCAGCTTAGGGACAGGGGGCGTGTATGGCTACACCTTC. Its translation is CASSLGTGGVYGYTF.

This clone was seen once. This chain links TRBV6-5 with TRBJ1-1; D is undetermined. V was shortened by 2 bases and J by 6 bases, with 4 bases between the two germline ends. The CDR3 extends over 11 amino acids. Looked up from germline, CDR1 is MNHEY and CDR2 is SVGAGI. The CDR3 region is CASSYPPEAFF. The CDR3 DNA reads as TGTGCCAGCAGTTACCCTCCTGAAGCTTTCTTT.

The chain is built from TRBV27 and TRBJ2-1; 11 bases map to TRBD2. The V gene's germline CDR1 is MNHEY and CDR2 SMNVEV (reference sequence). The ends lost 1 base at V and 6 bases at J; junction bases unmatched: 5. This CDR3 spans 16 amino acids. This CDR3 is CASSLLAGGLGNEQFF. CDR3 nucleotide sequence: TGTGCCAGCAGTTTATTAGCGGGAGGGCTTGGCAATGAGCAGTTCTTC.

This clone was observed once. The V gene is TRBV28, the J gene TRBJ1-5, with 10 bases matching TRBD1. This CDR3 is 16 amino acids long. Germline CDR1 is MDHEN and CDR2 is SYDVKM. Trimming took 4 bases from V and 6 from J; bases not matched to a gene: 9. CDR3 amino acids: CASSYLRQGARQPQHF. The CDR3 DNA reads TGTGCCAGCAGTTACCTCCGACAGGGGGCGCGTCAGCCCCAGCATTTT.

The chain is built from TRBV11-2 and TRBJ2-3; 9 bases are shared with TRBD1. Germline V gene sequence: CDR1 SGHAT, CDR2 FQNNGV. J lost 3 bases, V lost 4 bases, and 2 bases had no gene match. The CDR3 totals 14 residues. CDR3 amino acids: CASSWTGATDTQYF. The CDR3 coding sequence is TGTGCCAGCAGCTGGACAGGGGCAACAGATACGCAGTATTTT.

V and J are TRBV6-5 and TRBJ2-5; unclear D gene. This CDR3 has 14 amino acids. V was cut by 0 bases and J by 2 bases, with 7 bases left in between. CDR1 MNHEY and CDR2 SVGAGI come from the germline V gene. The chain's CDR3 is CASSYSEYQETQYF. The CDR3 DNA follows: TGTGCCAGCAGTTACTCGGAGTATCAAGAGACCCAGTACTTC.

The J gene is TRBJ1-1, the V gene TRBV6-5; D remains ambiguous. Looked up from germline, CDR1 is MNHEY and CDR2 is SVGAGI. The ends were cut back, 2 bases at V and 5 bases at J, with 15 bases in the middle. This CDR3 contains 15 residues. The CDR3 loop reads CASSYGPRVVTEAFF. CDR3 DNA: TGTGCCAGCAGTTACGGCCCCCGGGTAGTAACTGAAGCTTTCTTT.

J is TRBJ2-3 and V is TRBV28; D might be TRBD2 (5 bases). The germline V gene encodes CDR1 MDHEN and CDR2 SYDVKM. The CDR3 runs 14 residues. The germline V and J ends were trimmed by 2 bases and 2 bases, with 8 bases remaining between them. CDR3 bases: TGTGCCAGCAGTTTAGCGGGCTTCACAGATACGCAGTATTTT. It encodes CASSLAGFTDTQYF.

The V call is TRBV28, the J call TRBJ2-1; 10 bases line up with TRBD2. The CDR3 contains 15 residues. Germline assignment: CDR1 MDHEN and CDR2 SYDVKM. V shed 1 base, J shed 6 bases, and the junction held 3 bases outside the gene matches. CDR3 coding DNA: TGTGCCAGCAGTTTATCAGCGGGAGGGACCAATGAGCAGTTCTTC. The encoded protein is CASSLSAGGTNEQFF.

This chain joins TRBV19 and TRBJ1-1; TRBD1 agrees at 7 bases. CDR3 size: 14 residues. Trimming cost V 3 bases and J 0 bases; bases outside gene matches: 1. Germline CDR1 LNHDA, CDR2 SQIVND (reference sequence). The CDR3 region is CASSMGQMNTEAFF. For the CDR3, the DNA is TGTGCCAGTAGTATGGGACAGATGAACACTGAAGCTTTCTTT. The entire variable domain, with the rest obtained from reference TRBV19 and TRBJ1-1, is as follows: DGGITQSPKYLFRKEGQNVTLSCEQNLNHDAMYWYRQDPGQGLRLIYYSQIVNDFQKGDIAEGYSVSREKKESFPLTVTSAQKNPTAFYLCASSMGQMNTEAFFGQGTRLTVV.

The chain is built from TRBV19 and TRBJ2-7, with D uncertain. Germline CDR1 reads LNHDA; CDR2 reads SQIVND (reference sequence). This CDR3 has 14 amino acids. Trimming cost V 3 bases and J 0 bases, with 9 bases left between them. CDR3 amino acids: CASSMAPFSYEQYF. In DNA, the CDR3 is TGTGCCAGTAGTATGGCTCCCTTCTCCTACGAGCAGTACTTC.

By frequency in the sample, this clone is medium-sized. The chain carries TRBV6-5 and TRBJ2-3; D is perhaps TRBD2 (6 bases). Germline values: CDR1 MNHEY, CDR2 SVGAGI. The CDR3 totals 14 residues. V shed 6 bases and J shed 2 bases, with 12 bases lying between them. CDR3 sequence (DNA): TGTGCCAGCAGAGGTGGAGGGGACACAGATACGCAGTATTTT. Its protein is CASRGGGDTDTQYF.

The chain couples TRBV5-1 to TRBJ2-3; the D is unclear. The CDR3 totals 14 residues. The V end was cut by 0 bases, the J end by 4 bases, with 9 bases between. CDR1 SGHRS and CDR2 YFSETQ come from the germline V gene. CDR3 protein: CASSLGLVSDTQYF. CDR3 nucleotide sequence: TGCGCCAGCAGCTTGGGGTTAGTTTCAGATACGCAGTATTTT.

The rearrangement links TRBV5-4 to TRBJ1-1, with 9 positions matching TRBD1. Germline loops: CDR1 SGHNT, CDR2 YYREEE (reference sequence). The V segment lost 3 bases and the J segment 5 bases; nucleotides outside the gene matches: 2. There are 13 residues in the CDR3. This CDR3 reads CASSWTGDTEAFF. The CDR3 DNA follows: TGTGCCAGCAGCTGGACAGGGGATACTGAAGCTTTCTTT.

This clone appeared a single time. V is TRBV15 and J is TRBJ1-1; 7 nucleotides match TRBD1. This CDR3 spans 15 amino acids. Germline values: CDR1 LNHNV, CDR2 YYDKDF (reference sequence). V trimming: 5 bases; J trimming: 0 bases; junction bases outside the gene matches: 6. This CDR3 reads CATSLRTGLNTEAFF. The CDR3, as DNA: TGTGCCACCAGCCTTCGGACAGGACTGAACACTGAAGCTTTCTTT.

The chain joins TRBV9 to TRBJ1-5; D gene ambiguous. This CDR3 contains 13 residues. CDR1 is SGDLS and CDR2 is YYNGEE in the germline V gene. V gave up 0 bases and J gave up 7 bases, with 8 bases separating them. CDR3 coding DNA: TGTGCCAGCAGCGTAGCGGCGGGACAGCCCCAGCATTTT. Amino acids: CASSVAAGQPQHF.

The V gene is TRBV7-9, the J gene TRBJ1-3; D is unclear. Trimming pared 7 bases from V and 6 bases from J, leaving 13 bases between. The V gene's germline CDR1 is SEHNR and CDR2 FQNEAQ (reference sequence). This CDR3 spans 13 amino acids. The CDR3 loop is CASNTYEANTIYF. The CDR3, as DNA: TGTGCCAGCAATACCTACGAAGCAAACACCATATATTTT.

The rearrangement links TRBV30 to TRBJ1-5; TRBD1 matches at 10 bases. There are 13 residues in the CDR3. The J segment lost 2 bases and the V segment lost 5 bases, leaving 0 bases of the junction unmatched. Germline CDR1 and CDR2: GTSNPN and SVGIG (reference sequence). The CDR3 is CAWGTGGNQPQHF. CDR3 DNA sequence: TGTGCCTGGGGGACAGGGGGCAATCAGCCCCAGCATTTT.

The V call is TRBV7-6, the J call TRBJ2-6; a weak D match, TRBD2 (5 bases). Deletions cut 5 bases from V and 1 base from J, with 9 bases between. The CDR3 is 15 amino acids. Germline V gene data show CDR1 as SGHVS and CDR2 as FNYEAQ. This chain's CDR3 is CASSQTISGANVLTF. For the CDR3, the DNA is TGTGCCAGCAGCCAGACTATTTCTGGGGCCAACGTCCTGACTTTC.

This rearrangement joins TRBV6-5 to TRBJ1-1; D uncertain. The ends were cut back, 9 bases at V and 3 bases at J, with 14 bases in the middle. This CDR3 is built from 13 residues. In germline, CDR1 is MNHEY, CDR2 SVGAGI. The CDR3 here is CASSILRDTEAFF. CDR3 DNA: TGTGCCAGTTCGATTCTTCGGGACACTGAAGCTTTCTTT.

This clone was detected only a few times. The CDR3 region is CASSGTGGATDTQYF. CDR3 nucleotides: TGTGCCAGCAGTGGCACAGGGGGCGCGACAGATACGCAGTATTTT. This chain uses TRBV6-1 with TRBJ2-3; 9 bases fit TRBD1. Germline loops: CDR1 MNHNS, CDR2 SASEGT. The CDR3 runs to 15 residues. V lost 4 bases and J lost 3; bases outside the gene matches: 5.

The genes are TRBV4-3 and TRBJ2-1; D perhaps matches TRBD2 (5 bases). CDR3 length equals 16 residues. Germline loops: CDR1 LGHNA, CDR2 YSLEER. The V end was cut by 0 bases, the J end by 0 bases, with 9 bases between. The CDR3 protein is CASSQDRDTSYNEQFF. The CDR3 nucleotides are TGCGCCAGCAGCCAAGACCGGGATACCTCCTACAATGAGCAGTTCTTC.

The chain joins TRBV5-1 to TRBJ2-7; 8 bases fit TRBD2. The ends lost 4 bases at V and 2 bases at J; junction bases unmatched: 11. Germline CDR1 reads SGHRS; CDR2 reads YFSETQ. The CDR3 extends over 16 amino acids. The CDR3 DNA sequence: TGCGCCAGCAGCGACGCATTCGCGGGAGGACCCTACGAGCAGTACTTC. Translating gives CASSDAFAGGPYEQYF.